These 9 T cell receptor beta chains originate from one sample sequenced in a study of blood T cell repertoires in COVID-19. Here immunoSEQ multiplex PCR was the method, and the copy in TCRdb shows in-frame clones only, minus some. The repertoire holds 220,000 or so clones, with almost 90% as singletons. Sequenced: PBMCs or T cells enriched from blood (not recorded which). These receptors were taken from a man aged 30 to 39 who had been exposed to COVID-19.

V usage is TRBV12-3 or TRBV12-4 and J usage is TRBJ1-1, with D perhaps TRBD1 (6 bases). The CDR3 runs 13 residues. Trimming left V 1 base short and J 8 bases short, with 11 bases between. CDR3 DNA sequence: TGTGCCAGCAGTTTAGAAGGGACAAGGGAAGCTTTCTTT. Its translation is CASSLEGTREAFF.

The rearrangement uses TRBV12-3 or TRBV12-4 and TRBJ1-5; 7 bases map to TRBD1. Trimming at V came to 7 bases and at J to 7 bases, leaving 4 bases not matched to a gene. The CDR3 sequence is 12 residues long. The CDR3 DNA sequence: TGTGCCAGCAACACAGGGGACCAGCCCCAGCATTTT. Translated, it gives CASNTGDQPQHF.

The rearrangement links TRBV19 to TRBJ2-7, with D maybe TRBD2 (6 bases). The CDR3 covers 13 residues. Trimming cost V 5 bases and J 2 bases, with 10 bases left between them. Germline CDR1 and CDR2: LNHDA and SQIVND (reference sequence). The CDR3 DNA reads TGTGCCAGTAGTCCCGGGAGACCCTACGAGCAGTACTTC. Translated, it gives CASSPGRPYEQYF.

This clone was recorded only once. The gene calls are TRBV7-9 and TRBJ1-1; a weak D match, TRBD1 (5 bases). V was shortened by 2 bases and J by 12 bases, with 16 bases between the two germline ends. Germline CDR1 SEHNR, CDR2 FQNEAQ (reference sequence). CDR3 size: 13 residues. Here the CDR3 reads CASSLRYRSETFF. As DNA, the CDR3 is TGTGCCAGCAGCTTACGGTACAGGTCGGAAACTTTCTTT.

J is TRBJ2-7 and V is TRBV2; 8 bases match TRBD2. The CDR3 length is 14 residues. Trimming cost V 8 bases and J 1 base; bases outside gene matches: 7. Per the germline V gene, CDR1 is SNHLY and CDR2 is FYNNEI. CDR3 sequence (DNA): TGTGCCAGCCGATTCGGGGGGGGATCCTACGAGCAGTACTTC. Protein sequence: CASRFGGGSYEQYF. The full variable domain, with the rest looked up from reference TRBV2 and TRBJ2-7, is EPEVTQTPSHQVTQMGQEVILRCVPISNHLYFYWYRQILGQKVEFLVSFYNNEISEKSEIFDDQFSVERPDGSNFTLKIRSTKLEDSAMYFCASRFGGGSYEQYFGPGTRLTVT.

The chain carries TRBV4-2 and TRBJ2-1; D possibly corresponds to TRBD1 (6 bases). From germline, CDR1 is LGHNA and CDR2 YNFKEQ. The CDR3 is made up of 15 amino acids. V was clipped by 3 bases and J by 9 bases, with 18 bases between them. CDR3 loop: CASSQPAYSQGEQFF. The CDR3 nucleotides read TGTGCCAGCAGCCAGCCGGCGTACTCACAGGGTGAGCAGTTCTTC.

In its sample, this clone was seen once. The rearrangement uses TRBV30 and TRBJ2-1; TRBD2 matches 13 bases. J lost 8 bases, V lost 3 bases, and 7 bases had no gene match. In germline, CDR1 is GTSNPN, CDR2 SVGIG (reference sequence). There are 15 residues in the CDR3. This CDR3 is CAWRTLAGGGHEQFF. The CDR3 DNA sequence: TGTGCCTGGAGGACACTAGCGGGAGGGGGACATGAGCAGTTCTTC.

This clone was picked up a small number of times. This chain uses TRBV6-2 or TRBV6-3 with TRBJ2-2; D gene unclear. Germline CDR1 and CDR2: MNHEY and SVGEGT. The CDR3 runs 13 residues. V lost 3 bases to trimming and J lost 6 bases, with 8 bases between them. The CDR3: CASSYVLAGELFF. CDR3 DNA sequence: TGTGCCAGCAGTTATGTATTAGCCGGGGAGCTGTTTTTT.

The genes are TRBV7-9 and TRBJ1-6; 9 bases line up with TRBD1. The germline V gene encodes CDR1 SEHNR and CDR2 FQNEAQ (reference sequence). The CDR3 runs to 15 residues. V lost 5 bases and J lost 7; bases outside the gene matches: 6. In DNA, the CDR3 is TGTGCCAGCAGCCTTACAGGGGGCATGAATTCACCCCTCCACTTT. Its translation: CASSLTGGMNSPLHF.